These 8 T cell receptor beta chains originate from one sample sequenced in a study of identical twins' blood T cells. TCRdb analysed the 5' RACE reads with MiXCR anew, one entry per CDR3 protein. The table shows 400,000 or so distinct CDR3 sequences, with more than 25% occurring only once. Material: PBMCs. All receptors derive from a woman aged 18-49 years in good health.

The V and J genes are TRBV6-5 and TRBJ1-3; TRBD1 is a possible D gene (5 bases). Germline V CDR1 and CDR2: MNHEY, SVGAGI. This CDR3 contains 12 residues. The ends were cut back, 10 bases at V and 1 base at J, with 8 bases in the middle. The CDR3 loop reads CATQGSGNTIYF. CDR3 bases: TGTGCCACTCAGGGTTCTGGAAACACCATATATTTT.

Regarding this clonotype: This may stem from a read error, because a much larger clone lies one nucleotide away. CDR3 coding DNA: TGCAGTGCTAGCCCCGGGACCGAGAAGTACTTC. Protein: CSASPGTEKYF. The chain couples TRBV20-1 to TRBJ2-7; D is possibly TRBD1 or TRBD2 (5 bases each). The length of the CDR3 is 11 residues. Germline lookup yields CDR1 DFQATT and CDR2 SNEGSKA (reference sequence).

For this clonotype: The CDR3 does not end in the conserved phenylalanine or tryptophan, so this is likely a read error. J is TRBJ1-3 and V is TRBV7-9, with unresolved D. Germline CDR1 is SEHNR and CDR2 is FQNEAQ (reference sequence). V was clipped by 4 bases and J by 2 bases, with 9 bases between them. This CDR3 is 14 amino acids long. The CDR3 DNA is TGTGCCAGCAGCTGGTCGACCCCTGGAAACACCATATATTCT. It encodes CASSWSTPGNTIYS.

The chain is built from TRBV19 and TRBJ2-6; TRBD1 matches 7 bases. Germline trimming cut 4 bases from V and 0 bases from J; bases unmatched to any gene: 9. This CDR3 spans 18 amino acids. Germline values: CDR1 LNHDA, CDR2 SQIVND (reference sequence). The CDR3 region has the DNA TGTGCCAGTAGTACCCGGACAGGTCCGATCTCTGGGGCCAACGTCCTGACTTTC. Its protein product is CASSTRTGPISGANVLTF.

For this clonotype: With a much larger clone just one base away, this may be a read error. The rearrangement links TRBV16 to TRBJ1-5; D remains ambiguous. The length of the CDR3 is 15 residues. Looked up from germline, CDR1 is KGHSY and CDR2 is FQNENV. This chain's CDR3 is CASSSPKGYLLPRHF. CDR3 nucleotide sequence: TGTGCCAGCAGCTCACCCAAGGGTTACTTATTGCCCCGGCATTTT.

This clonotype turned up a few times. This chain uses TRBV10-3 with TRBJ1-5, with a weak D call TRBD1 (5 bases). Germline loops: CDR1 ENHRY, CDR2 SYGVKD. The CDR3 loop spans 14 amino acids. CDR3 sequence: CAIGGGFRNQPQHF. The CDR3 nucleotides read TGTGCTATTGGTGGGGGGTTTCGGAATCAGCCCCAGCATTTT.

The genes are TRBV7-8 and TRBJ1-5; tentatively, D is TRBD1 (6 bases). Germline V gene lookup returns CDR1 SGHVS and CDR2 FQNEAQ. CDR3 length: 14 residues. The V end was cut by 5 bases, the J end by 4 bases, with 12 bases between. The DNA of the CDR3 is TGTGCCAGCAGCCGAGGGACAACTAATCAGCCCCAGCATTTT. The encoded protein is CASSRGTTNQPQHF.

The chain has TRBV5-4 and TRBJ1-6; a possible D gene is TRBD1 (6 bases). V was clipped by 2 bases and J by 14 bases, with 8 bases between them. Germline lookup yields CDR1 SGHNT and CDR2 YYREEE (reference sequence). This CDR3 contains 11 residues. Here the CDR3 DNA reads TGTGCCAGCAGCTTCAGGGGAGCCCTCCACTTT. Its protein product is CASSFRGALHF.